Listed below are T cell receptor beta chains from one sample, sequenced in a study of T cells in Graves' hyperthyroidism and ophthalmopathy. TCRdb reprocessed the multiplex PCR reads with MiXCR, giving one entry per CDR3 protein. The sample lists just over 550,000 distinct CDR3 sequences, under 60% seen once, with just under 8.5% in the top ten. The specimen was peripheral blood or thyroid tissue (not recorded which). The receptor set was obtained from a woman under 30 with Graves' hyperthyroidism. CDR3s include the opening cysteine and the closing phenylalanine or tryptophan. The order of the fields is clone size, D gene, J gene, V gene, CDR3 DNA, CDR3 protein. The D gene is left open where the match is weak. Clone size is shown for a subset of rows, as once, few, many or a class of expanded clone.

size: .
D: .
J: TRBJ2-7
V: TRBV6-6
DNA: TGTGCCAGCAGTCCAGGAGACAGCTCCTACGAGCAGTACTTC
CDR3: CASSPGDSSYEQYF

size: few
D: .
J: TRBJ2-7
V: TRBV7-2
DNA: TGTGCCAGCAGCTTAGGTCTAGCGCTGAGCTACGAGCAGTACTTC
CDR3: CASSLGLALSYEQYF

size: few
D: .
J: TRBJ1-1
V: TRBV11-3
DNA: TGTGCCAGCAGCTTCCCAGGGCAGGGAGAACATGGTGAAGCTTTCTTT
CDR3: CASSFPGQGEHGEAFF

size: .
D: .
J: TRBJ1-6
V: TRBV7-6
DNA: TGTGCCAGCAGCCCGGAGGACAGTAGTGGATCATCCCTCCACTTT
CDR3: CASSPEDSSGSSLHF

size: few
D: .
J: TRBJ2-7
V: TRBV7-7
DNA: TGTGCCAGCAGCTTAGCCGCAGGGGGGACCTACGAGCAGTACTTC
CDR3: CASSLAAGGTYEQYF

size: .
D: TRBD1
J: TRBJ1-5
V: TRBV19
DNA: TGTGCCAGTAGTATCGGGGACAGGGAGGGTGATCAGCCCCAGCATTTT
CDR3: CASSIGDREGDQPQHF

size: .
D: TRBD1
J: TRBJ2-7
V: TRBV2
DNA: TGTGCCAGCTTCCGGACAGGGCGGAACGAGCAGTACTTC
CDR3: CASFRTGRNEQYF

size: .
D: .
J: TRBJ2-4
V: TRBV29-1
DNA: TGCAGCGTTGAACCCAGGGCCGTAGCCAAAAACATTCAGTACTTC
CDR3: CSVEPRAVAKNIQYF

size: .
D: TRBD2
J: TRBJ2-3
V: TRBV29-1
DNA: TGCAGCGTTACCGGGAGGGCCAAAGATACGCAGTATTTT
CDR3: CSVTGRAKDTQYF

size: few
D: .
J: TRBJ1-1
V: TRBV9
DNA: TGTGCCAGCAGCGTAGACCTTAGTCCGGAAGCTTTCTTT
CDR3: CASSVDLSPEAFF

size: .
D: .
J: TRBJ2-5
V: TRBV2
DNA: TGTGCCAGCAGTGAAGAAGACAAGGAGACCCAGTACTTC
CDR3: CASSEEDKETQYF

size: many
D: .
J: TRBJ1-5
V: TRBV2
DNA: TGTGCCAGCAGTCCTGACAGGATTAATCAGCCCCAGCATTTT
CDR3: CASSPDRINQPQHF

size: many
D: TRBD1
J: TRBJ1-2
V: TRBV7-3
DNA: TGTGCCAGCAGCCTTACGGGACAGAATGGCTACACCTTC
CDR3: CASSLTGQNGYTF

size: .
D: .
J: TRBJ2-7
V: TRBV7-9
DNA: TGTGCCAGCAAGGACCAGGACGGACGTCCCTACGAGCAGTACTTC
CDR3: CASKDQDGRPYEQYF